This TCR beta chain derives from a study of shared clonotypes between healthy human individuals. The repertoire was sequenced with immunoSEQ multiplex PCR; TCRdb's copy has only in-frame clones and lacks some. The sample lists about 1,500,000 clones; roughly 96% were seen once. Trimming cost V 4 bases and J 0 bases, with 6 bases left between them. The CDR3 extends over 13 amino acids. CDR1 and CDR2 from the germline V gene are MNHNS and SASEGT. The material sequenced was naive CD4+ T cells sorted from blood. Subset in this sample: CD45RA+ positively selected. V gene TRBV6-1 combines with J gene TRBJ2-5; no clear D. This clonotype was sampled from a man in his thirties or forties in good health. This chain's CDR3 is CASSVGYQETQYF. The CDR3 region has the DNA TGTGCCAGCAGTGTGGGTTACCAAGAGACCCAGTACTTC.